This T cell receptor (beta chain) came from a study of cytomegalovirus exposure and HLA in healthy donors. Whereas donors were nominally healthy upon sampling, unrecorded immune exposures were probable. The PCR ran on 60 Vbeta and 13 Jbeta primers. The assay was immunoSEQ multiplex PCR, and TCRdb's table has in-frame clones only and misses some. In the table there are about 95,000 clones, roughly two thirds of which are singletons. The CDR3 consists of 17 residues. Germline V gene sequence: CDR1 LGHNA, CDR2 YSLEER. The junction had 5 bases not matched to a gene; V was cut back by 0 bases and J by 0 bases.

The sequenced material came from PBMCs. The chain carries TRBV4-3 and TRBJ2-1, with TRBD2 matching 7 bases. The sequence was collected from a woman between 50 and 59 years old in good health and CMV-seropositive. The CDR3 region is CASSQDPSSGSYNEQFF. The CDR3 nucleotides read TGCGCCAGCAGCCAAGACCCCTCTAGCGGCTCCTACAATGAGCAGTTCTTC.